These 18 T cell receptor beta chains were sequenced from one sample in a study of identical twins. A single record per CDR3 protein comes from TCRdb applying MiXCR to the 5' RACE reads. The data hold about 890,000 distinct CDR3 sequences, with roughly 12% observed a single time. The same sample was also used in a study of yellow fever vaccine responses in identical twins.

The sample was PBMCs. The origin of the receptors is a woman younger than 30 in good health.

This clonotype was detected a few times. V usage is TRBV6-6 and J usage is TRBJ2-7, with D perhaps TRBD1 or TRBD2 (5 bases each). The germline V gene encodes CDR1 MNHNY and CDR2 SVGAGI (reference sequence). The V end was cut by 7 bases, the J end by 0 bases, with 10 bases between. The CDR3 runs 13 residues. CDR3: CASKSGTSYEQYF. DNA of the CDR3: TGTGCCAGCAAATCCGGGACCTCCTACGAGCAGTACTTC.

This clonotype was counted many times. The rearrangement uses TRBV7-3 and TRBJ2-1, with 11 bases lining up with TRBD2. With 2 bases clipped from V and 5 bases from J, the junction kept 8 bases outside the gene matches. Germline V gene sequence: CDR1 SGHTA, CDR2 FQGTGA. CDR3 length: 17 residues. CDR3 coding DNA: TGTGCCAGCAGCTTATTCCCCGGGACTAGCGGAGACAATGAGCAGTTCTTC. This translates into CASSLFPGTSGDNEQFF. Drawing the rest from reference TRBV7-3 and TRBJ2-1, the complete variable domain is GAGVSQTPSNKVTEKGKYVELRCDPISGHTALYWYRQSLGQGPEFLIYFQGTGAADDSGLPNDRFFAVRPEGSVSTLKIQRTERGDSAVYLCASSLFPGTSGDNEQFFGPGTRLTVL.

In this sample, this clonotype turned up a few times. V is TRBV7-9 and J is TRBJ2-7, with D possibly called TRBD1 or TRBD2 (6 bases each). V was clipped by 5 bases and J by 6 bases, with 8 bases between them. CDR3 length equals 11 residues. The germline V gene encodes CDR1 SEHNR and CDR2 FQNEAQ (reference sequence). The CDR3 loop reads CASSRGREQYF. In nucleotides, the CDR3 is TGTGCCAGCAGCCGGGGGCGCGAGCAGTACTTC.

This clonotype was recorded a few times. V gene TRBV7-9 combines with J gene TRBJ2-2; maybe TRBD2 (5 bases). V lost 5 bases and J 4 bases, leaving 11 bases between the germline ends. The CDR3 is 14 residues long. Germline V gene lookup returns CDR1 SEHNR and CDR2 FQNEAQ (reference sequence). CDR3 sequence: CASSRGAVTGELFF. As DNA, the CDR3 is TGTGCCAGCAGCCGGGGAGCGGTCACCGGGGAGCTGTTTTTT.

There are many counts of this clonotype. The rearrangement uses TRBV7-9 and TRBJ1-5, with D possibly TRBD1 on 6 matching bases. From germline, CDR1 is SEHNR and CDR2 FQNEAQ (reference sequence). Deletions cut 1 base from V and 1 base from J, with 11 bases between. CDR3 length: 16 residues. CDR3 amino acids: CASSLDGRGSNQPQHF. The CDR3 DNA is TGTGCCAGCAGCTTAGACGGCAGGGGAAGCAATCAGCCCCAGCATTTT.

This clonotype showed up just a few times. The chain combines TRBV15 with TRBJ2-1, with TRBD1 identical over 11 bases. Germline CDR1 LNHNV, CDR2 YYDKDF (reference sequence). The V and J ends lost 0 bases and 9 bases, in that order; junction bases with no gene match: 7. This CDR3 region has 16 residues. The CDR3, as DNA: TGTGCCACCAGCAGAGATTGGACAGGGGGCATCGGTGAGCAGTTCTTC. It encodes CATSRDWTGGIGEQFF.

This clonotype was found a few times. V and J are TRBV6-5 and TRBJ2-5, with D perhaps TRBD2 (5 bases). This CDR3 contains 12 residues. CDR1 is MNHEY and CDR2 is SVGAGI in the germline V gene. The V end was cut by 5 bases, the J end by 6 bases, with 10 bases between. The CDR3 nucleotides read TGTGCCAGCAGTACCGGGGTGAAGACCCAGTACTTC. Translated, it gives CASSTGVKTQYF.

This clonotype was seen more than once but under ten times. This chain joins TRBV20-1 and TRBJ2-5; D tentatively fits TRBD1 or TRBD2 (6 bases each). Germline V lookup: CDR1 DFQATT, CDR2 SNEGSKA (reference sequence). The V end was cut by 6 bases, the J end by 0 bases, with 17 bases between. The CDR3 length is 15 residues. The CDR3 spells CSARAEEGDQETQYF. DNA for the CDR3: TGCAGTGCGCGGGCCGAGGAGGGGGACCAAGAGACCCAGTACTTC.

The V gene is TRBV12-3 or TRBV12-4, the J gene TRBJ1-1, with D hard to call. Trimming stripped 3 bases from V and 1 base from J, with 9 bases between. The CDR3 contains 14 residues. CDR3 DNA sequence: TGTGCCAGCAGTTTCGAGGGTTGGAACACTGAAGCTTTCTTT. Its translation: CASSFEGWNTEAFF.

The J gene is TRBJ2-3, the V gene TRBV12-3 or TRBV12-4, with TRBD2 identical over 8 bases. V lost 8 bases, J lost 6 bases, and 7 bases stayed unmatched. The CDR3 totals 13 residues. The CDR3 spells CASQSGSGDTQYF. CDR3 bases: TGTGCCAGCCAAAGCGGGAGTGGGGATACGCAGTATTTT.

This chain connects TRBV5-1 to TRBJ1-1; no firm D call. The germline V gene has CDR1 SGHRS and CDR2 YFSETQ. V lost 2 bases and J 7 bases, leaving 9 bases between the germline ends. The CDR3 spans 12 residues. CDR3 loop: CASSFQAGEAFF. As DNA, the CDR3 is TGCGCCAGCAGCTTCCAGGCCGGTGAAGCTTTCTTT.

This clonotype was detected many times. The chain employs TRBV7-9 and TRBJ2-5; 7 bases align to TRBD2. Germline lookup yields CDR1 SEHNR and CDR2 FQNEAQ (reference sequence). The CDR3 loop spans 15 amino acids. Trimming removed 0 bases from V and 0 bases from J; junction bases left unmatched: 1. Here the CDR3 DNA reads TGTGCCAGCAGCTTAGCGGGGGGGTACCAAGAGACCCAGTACTTC. It yields the protein CASSLAGGYQETQYF. The whole variable domain, remainder taken from reference TRBV7-9 and TRBJ2-5, is DTGVSQNPRHKITKRGQNVTFRCDPISEHNRLYWYRQTLGQGPEFLTYFQNEAQLEKSRLLSDRFSAERPKGSFSTLEIQRTEQGDSAMYLCASSLAGGYQETQYFGPGTRLLVL.

At least ten counts were recorded for this clonotype. The J gene is TRBJ2-1, the V gene TRBV12-3 or TRBV12-4; 9 bases are a match to TRBD2. The trim removed 6 bases at V and 2 bases at J, leaving 5 bases unmatched. The length of the CDR3 is 15 residues. This chain's CDR3 is CASSGGGAPYNEQFF. CDR3 DNA sequence: TGTGCCAGCAGCGGCGGGGGGGCCCCCTACAATGAGCAGTTCTTC.

This chain connects TRBV6-1 to TRBJ1-2; D unclear. CDR3 size: 14 residues. The V gene lost 6 bases and the J gene lost 2 bases, with 13 bases spanning the gap. Germline V gene data show CDR1 as MNHNS and CDR2 as SASEGT. CDR3 region: CASRPAGSNYGYTF. CDR3 in DNA: TGTGCCAGCAGGCCCGCCGGGTCCAACTATGGCTACACCTTC.

The rearrangement links TRBV6-5 to TRBJ1-6; D gene uncertain. CDR1 and CDR2 from the germline V gene are MNHEY and SVGAGI. The V end was cut by 4 bases, the J end by 8 bases, with 15 bases between. The CDR3 contains 15 residues. In DNA, the CDR3 is TGTGCCAGCAGTTTAAGCAGAGCCCCCGATTCACCCCTCCACTTT. It yields the protein CASSLSRAPDSPLHF.

This clonotype has at least ten counts. This chain links TRBV13 with TRBJ1-6; D not resolved. The CDR3 consists of 15 residues. Germline loops: CDR1 PRHDT, CDR2 FYEKMQ (reference sequence). Between the trimmed V and J ends, which lost 5 bases and 3 bases, there was a span of 11 bases. This chain's CDR3 is CASSTQEYYNSPLHF. As DNA, the CDR3 is TGTGCCAGCAGCACCCAGGAGTACTATAATTCACCCCTCCACTTT. Full variable domain (missing parts from reference TRBV13 and TRBJ1-6): AAGVIQSPRHLIKEKRETATLKCYPIPRHDTVYWYQQGPGQDPQFLISFYEKMQSDKGSIPDRFSAQQFSDYHSELNMSSLELGDSALYFCASSTQEYYNSPLHFGNGTRLTVT.

This clonotype was detected only a few times. The V call is TRBV11-2, the J call TRBJ2-1, with 10 bases matching TRBD2. Losses at the gene ends were 5 bases for V and 9 bases for J; bases not matched to a gene: 4. The germline V gene has CDR1 SGHAT and CDR2 FQNNGV. The CDR3 runs 13 residues. CDR3 coding DNA: TGTGCCAGCAGCCACCTAGCGGGAGCTGAGCAGTTCTTC. The encoded protein is CASSHLAGAEQFF.

In this sample, this clonotype turned up a few times. This chain connects TRBV10-3 to TRBJ2-6; 7 bases are a match to TRBD1. V gave up 11 bases and J gave up 0 bases; unmatched junction bases: 16. The CDR3 has 18 residues. Germline V gene lookup returns CDR1 ENHRY and CDR2 SYGVKD. The CDR3 DNA sequence: TGTGCCTGTCGGAGGACCTGGGACAGCACCTCTGGGGCCAACGTCCTGACTTTC. Protein: CACRRTWDSTSGANVLTF.